Shown below are 23 T cell receptor beta chains from a single sample sequenced in a study of blood T cell repertoires in COVID-19. Using immunoSEQ multiplex PCR, the repertoire was profiled, and TCRdb retains in-frame clones only, with some absent. The sample yields 250,000 to 350,000 clones, 70% to 90% seen once. Sequencing was done on a sample of peripheral blood. The receptors come from a human donor with COVID-19, enrolled during active disease. The donor label of this sample is uncertain.

The rearrangement joins TRBV4-1 to TRBJ1-2; D unresolved. This CDR3 spans 15 amino acids. V was clipped by 5 bases and J by 0 bases, with 13 bases between them. Germline CDR1 and CDR2: MGHRA and YSYEKL. The CDR3 sequence: CASSTYRDTNYGYTF. In DNA, the CDR3 is TGCGCCAGCAGCACATACAGAGATACTAACTATGGCTACACCTTC.

The V gene is TRBV6-5, the J gene TRBJ1-1; 9 positions match TRBD1. The CDR3 contains 14 residues. V trimming: 4 bases; J trimming: 6 bases; junction bases outside the gene matches: 6. Germline lookup yields CDR1 MNHEY and CDR2 SVGAGI. The DNA of the CDR3 is TGTGCCAGCAGTTCACAGGGGGCTAACCCTGAAGCTTTCTTT. Protein product: CASSSQGANPEAFF.

The rearrangement links TRBV11-2 to TRBJ1-6; D remains ambiguous. CDR1 and CDR2 from the germline V gene are SGHAT and FQNNGV. Trimming took 5 bases from V and 6 from J, leaving 8 bases between them. There are 13 residues in the CDR3. As DNA, the CDR3 is TGTGCCAGCAGCGTACAGCCTAATTCACCCCTCCACTTT. Protein sequence: CASSVQPNSPLHF.

The genes are TRBV9 and TRBJ1-1, with 8 nucleotides matching TRBD1. Germline V gene lookup returns CDR1 SGDLS and CDR2 YYNGEE. The CDR3 sequence is 16 residues long. With V trimmed by 2 bases and J by 0 bases, 6 bases remained unmatched. CDR3 in DNA: TGTGCCAGCAGCGTGGACAGGGACTCGGTGAACACTGAAGCTTTCTTT. This sequence encodes CASSVDRDSVNTEAFF.

The J gene is TRBJ2-7, the V gene TRBV27; 10 bases fit TRBD2. CDR3 length equals 15 residues. V gave up 6 bases and J gave up 4 bases; unmatched junction bases: 9. Germline V lookup: CDR1 MNHEY, CDR2 SMNVEV (reference sequence). The CDR3: CASSPISGRKYEQYF. The CDR3 DNA is TGTGCCAGCAGCCCCATTAGCGGGAGGAAATACGAGCAGTACTTC.

V usage is TRBV3-1 (or the pseudogene TRBV3-2) and J usage is TRBJ2-7; weak D call: TRBD1 (6 bases). This CDR3 has 13 residues. Germline CDR1 LGHDT, CDR2 YNNKEL (reference sequence). V lost 6 bases, J lost 5 bases, and 14 bases lay in between. As DNA, the CDR3 is TGTGCCAGCAGAAAAACAGGGAGCCACGAGCAGTACTTC. The encoded protein is CASRKTGSHEQYF.

This clone has just one count. The V call is TRBV5-8, the J call TRBJ1-1; a weak D match, TRBD1 (5 bases). The CDR3 spans 14 residues. The V end was cut by 4 bases, the J end by 4 bases, with 14 bases between. Germline V CDR1 and CDR2: SGHTS, YDEGEE. The CDR3 reads CASSLRGGGTEAFF. The CDR3 region has the DNA TGTGCCAGCAGCCTCCGGGGGGGTGGCACTGAAGCTTTCTTT.

V and J are TRBV7-8 and TRBJ2-2; D not certain. Per germline, CDR1 SGHVS and CDR2 FQNEAQ. The CDR3 has 15 amino acids. Trimming removed 0 bases at V and 1 base at J, with 6 bases between. CDR3 sequence (DNA): TGTGCCAGCAGCTTAGCGCAGGTGAACACCGGGGAGCTGTTTTTT. Translated, it gives CASSLAQVNTGELFF.

The V gene is TRBV28, the J gene TRBJ1-5, with 7 bases aligning to TRBD1. J lost 5 bases, V lost 5 bases, and 6 bases had no gene match. Germline assignment: CDR1 MDHEN and CDR2 SYDVKM. The CDR3 runs to 14 residues. Here the CDR3 reads CASSPLTGYQPQHF. CDR3 nucleotides: TGTGCCAGCAGTCCCTTGACAGGGTATCAGCCCCAGCATTTT. Using reference TRBV28 and TRBJ1-5 for the parts outside the CDR3, the full variable domain is DVKVTQSSRYLVKRTGEKVFLECVQDMDHENMFWYRQDPGLGLRLIYFSYDVKMKEKGDIPEGYSVSREKKERFSLILESASTNQTSMYLCASSPLTGYQPQHFGDGTRLSIL.

This chain uses TRBV18 with TRBJ2-1, with a possible D match to TRBD1 (5 bases). The CDR3 loop spans 14 amino acids. Germline assignment: CDR1 KGHSH and CDR2 LQKENI. Trimming took 2 bases from V and 5 from J, leaving 10 bases between them. The CDR3 DNA sequence: TGTGCCAGCTCACCATTTGGCAGGGACAATGAGCAGTTCTTC. It yields the protein CASSPFGRDNEQFF.

This chain connects TRBV9 to TRBJ2-1, with D unresolved. This CDR3 is built from 19 residues. V was pared by 3 bases and J by 0 bases, with 22 bases between. Germline V gene sequence: CDR1 SGDLS, CDR2 YYNGEE. This chain's CDR3 is CASSATDDFFPSSYNEQFF. CDR3 DNA: TGTGCCAGCAGCGCCACCGACGACTTCTTCCCCAGCTCCTACAATGAGCAGTTCTTC.

The sample holds one count of this clone. The chain employs TRBV28 and TRBJ2-2, with D possibly being TRBD2 (5 bases). Per germline, CDR1 MDHEN and CDR2 SYDVKM. V shed 1 base and J shed 2 bases, with 8 bases lying between them. The CDR3 is 15 amino acids. As DNA, the CDR3 is TGTGCCAGCAGTTTATCCGGGATCAACACCGGGGAGCTGTTTTTT. Translation: CASSLSGINTGELFF.

The V and J genes are TRBV15 and TRBJ1-5; TRBD1 aligns across 9 bases. After removal of 6 bases from V and 7 bases from J, the junction contained 13 bases not matched to a gene. The CDR3 loop spans 16 amino acids. Germline V gives CDR1 LNHNV, CDR2 YYDKDF (reference sequence). CDR3 DNA: TGTGCCACCAGTATAACCCTGACAGGGGGGAACCAGCCCCAGCATTTT. Translated: CATSITLTGGNQPQHF.

The J gene is TRBJ2-5, the V gene TRBV13, with D perhaps TRBD2 (6 bases). CDR1 is PRHDT, CDR2 FYEKMQ, per germline (reference sequence). V was pared by 7 bases and J by 4 bases, with 19 bases between. The CDR3 has 15 residues. CDR3 sequence reads: CASNSNRGGGETQYF. The CDR3 coding sequence is TGTGCCAGCAACTCAAATAGGGGAGGAGGAGAGACCCAGTACTTC.

A few counts support this clone. V gene TRBV7-9 combines with J gene TRBJ1-1; D perhaps matches TRBD1 (5 bases). Germline V gene data show CDR1 as SEHNR and CDR2 as FQNEAQ (reference sequence). This CDR3 has 14 amino acids. V gave up 3 bases and J gave up 5 bases, with 13 bases separating them. The CDR3 coding sequence is TGTGCCAGCAGCTTTGGGGGGATTTCAACTGAAGCTTTCTTT. Amino acids: CASSFGGISTEAFF.

The chain has TRBV28 and TRBJ2-3; TRBD2 matches 13 bases. J was trimmed by 1 base and V by 5 bases; bases with no gene match: 3. CDR3 size: 16 residues. Germline lookup yields CDR1 MDHEN and CDR2 SYDVKM. This CDR3 reads CASSETSGRRTDTQYF. The CDR3 DNA reads as TGTGCCAGCAGTGAGACTAGCGGGAGGCGCACAGATACGCAGTATTTT.

The V gene is TRBV3-1 (or the pseudogene TRBV3-2), the J gene TRBJ2-1, with D perhaps matching TRBD2 (6 bases). Germline CDR1 LGHDT, CDR2 YNNKEL (reference sequence). V lost 4 bases and J 3 bases, leaving 16 bases between the germline ends. The CDR3 consists of 16 residues. The CDR3 bases are TGTGCCAGCAGCCCTAGCGCCGGGACCAACTACAATGAGCAGTTCTTC. Residues: CASSPSAGTNYNEQFF.

The genes are TRBV5-1 and TRBJ2-1; D may be TRBD1 (6 bases). Trimming shortened V by 5 bases and J by 4 bases, and 19 bases separated the two germline ends. Germline V gives CDR1 SGHRS, CDR2 YFSETQ. The CDR3 is 16 residues long. The CDR3 region is CASSFGGVRTYNEQFF. CDR3 bases: TGCGCCAGCAGTTTTGGGGGCGTCCGAACATACAATGAGCAGTTCTTC.

The chain employs TRBV11-3 and TRBJ2-2; 9 nucleotides agree with TRBD1. The CDR3 contains 15 residues. Germline V lookup: CDR1 SGHNT, CDR2 YENEEA. V lost 5 bases and J lost 5; bases outside the gene matches: 6. The CDR3: CASSQQGAETGELFF. CDR3 bases: TGTGCCAGCAGCCAACAGGGGGCAGAGACCGGGGAGCTGTTTTTT. Based on the CDR3 plus reference TRBV11-3 and TRBJ2-2, the full variable domain is EAGVVQSPRYKIIEKKQPVAFWCNPISGHNTLYWYLQNLGQGPELLIRYENEEAVDDSQLPKDRFSAERLKGVDSTLKIQPAELGDSAVYLCASSQQGAETGELFFGEGSRLTVL.

The gene calls are TRBV6-5 and TRBJ1-6; 10 positions agree with TRBD1. Losses at the gene ends were 10 bases for V and 5 bases for J; bases not matched to a gene: 8. CDR3 length: 15 residues. CDR1 is MNHEY, CDR2 SVGAGI, per germline. The CDR3 here is CATTRQGANNSPLHF. DNA for the CDR3: TGTGCCACCACCCGACAGGGGGCTAATAATTCACCCCTCCACTTT.

The chain employs TRBV28 and TRBJ1-5; 10 nucleotides line up with TRBD1. With V trimmed by 6 bases and J by 2 bases, 4 bases remained unmatched. CDR1 is MDHEN, CDR2 SYDVKM, per germline. This CDR3 has 15 amino acids. In DNA, the CDR3 is TGTGCCAGCAGATGGACAGGGGGGGGCAATCAGCCCCAGCATTTT. It specifies CASRWTGGGNQPQHF.

The genes are TRBV12-3 or TRBV12-4 and TRBJ2-3; 7 nucleotides line up with TRBD1. V lost 6 bases to trimming and J lost 9 bases; unmatched junction nucleotides: 6. The CDR3 covers 12 residues. In DNA, the CDR3 is TGTGCCAGCAGCCAAGGGGGCACAACGCAGTATTTT. Encoded protein: CASSQGGTTQYF.

This chain joins TRBV7-9 and TRBJ2-2; 10 positions agree with TRBD2. This CDR3 comprises 16 residues. Per the germline V gene, CDR1 is SEHNR and CDR2 is FQNEAQ (reference sequence). The V segment lost 10 bases and the J segment 13 bases; nucleotides outside the gene matches: 21. DNA of the CDR3: TGTGCCACCCCGGAAGGGGTCGTGGGAGCGGGAGGGTCGCTGTTTTTT. Protein product: CATPEGVVGAGGSLFF.